The 13 T cell receptor beta chains reported below all come from one sample, sequenced in a study of T cells after yellow fever vaccination. TCRdb fed the 5' RACE reads into MiXCR, producing one record per CDR3 protein. The profile shows 300,000 to 400,000 distinct CDR3 sequences, about 11% of them singletons. The sequencing used CD4+ T cells sorted from PBMCs, collected 45 days after the yellow fever booster vaccination. The origin of the receptors is a man between 18 and 29 years old who received the YFV17D yellow fever vaccine.

This clonotype was observed a handful of times. The V gene is TRBV7-2, the J gene TRBJ2-5; no reliable D call. From germline, CDR1 is SGHTA and CDR2 FQGNSA. CDR3 size: 13 residues. Trimming pared 1 base from V and 5 bases from J, leaving 8 bases between. CDR3 in amino acids: CASSLVIGETQYF. CDR3 coding DNA: TGTGCCAGCAGCTTAGTTATTGGGGAGACCCAGTACTTC.

The chain recombines TRBV11-2 with TRBJ2-3, with D unresolved. The CDR3 extends over 13 amino acids. CDR1 is SGHAT and CDR2 is FQNNGV in the germline V gene. Trimming removed 5 bases from V and 6 bases from J, with 12 bases in between. CDR3 nucleotides: TGTGCCAGCAGCCAGGAACGACTGGATACGCAGTATTTT. Its translation: CASSQERLDTQYF.

This clonotype showed up many times. This chain joins TRBV11-3 and TRBJ1-1, with D tentatively TRBD1 (5 bases). CDR3 length equals 12 residues. Germline CDR1 and CDR2: SGHNT and YENEEA. Trimming pared 4 bases from V and 8 bases from J, leaving 11 bases between. The CDR3 spells CASSSDGGEAFF. CDR3 sequence (DNA): TGTGCCAGCAGCTCCGACGGGGGAGAAGCTTTCTTT.

This clonotype was recorded a few times. The genes are TRBV3-1 and TRBJ2-2; 7 bases line up with TRBD1. V lost 5 bases and J lost 5; bases outside the gene matches: 2. This CDR3 is built from 13 residues. Germline V gene lookup returns CDR1 LGHDT and CDR2 YNNKEL (reference sequence). This CDR3 reads CASSYRGTGELFF. CDR3 nucleotide sequence: TGTGCCAGCAGCTACAGGGGAACCGGGGAGCTGTTTTTT.

This chain connects TRBV5-5 to TRBJ2-7, with D perhaps TRBD2 (7 bases). Deletions cut 4 bases from V and 5 bases from J, with 16 bases between. The CDR3 is 14 residues long. The V gene's germline CDR1 is SGHKS and CDR2 YYEKEE (reference sequence). The DNA of the CDR3 is TGTGCCAGCAGCCGTACAGGGAGGGTGGACGAGCAGTACGTC. It specifies CASSRTGRVDEQYV.

V is TRBV5-1 and J is TRBJ2-3; 8 bases align to TRBD2. The CDR3 is 14 amino acids. CDR1 and CDR2 (germline): SGHRS, YFSETQ. V lost 4 bases to trimming and J lost 5 bases; unmatched junction nucleotides: 6. CDR3 region: CASSPAGLVDTQYF. The CDR3 region has the DNA TGCGCCAGCAGCCCCGCGGGACTAGTAGATACGCAGTATTTT.

The rearrangement links TRBV6-5 to TRBJ1-5, with a weak D call TRBD1 (5 bases). Trimming pared 0 bases from V and 7 bases from J, leaving 13 bases between. CDR1 MNHEY and CDR2 SVGAGI come from the germline V gene. The CDR3 extends over 15 amino acids. The CDR3 spells CASSYSGARLQPQHF. The CDR3, as DNA: TGTGCCAGCAGTTACTCAGGGGCCAGGTTACAGCCCCAGCATTTT.

This clonotype was found a few times. The V and J genes are TRBV7-2 and TRBJ1-1; D gene unclear. CDR1 is SGHTA and CDR2 is FQGNSA in the germline V gene. This CDR3 is 14 amino acids long. Deletions cut 6 bases from V and 5 bases from J, with 16 bases between. The DNA for the CDR3 is TGTGCCAGCAGGCTTGACACCTTAAGGACTGAAGCTTTCTTT. Translating it yields CASRLDTLRTEAFF.

This clonotype has at least ten counts. The V and J genes are TRBV29-1 and TRBJ2-4, with 10 bases that match TRBD2. This CDR3 has 12 residues. CDR1 is SQVTM and CDR2 is ANQGSEA in the germline V gene. With 5 bases clipped from V and 7 bases from J, the junction kept 2 bases outside the gene matches. The CDR3 bases are TGCAGCGTTCTAGCGGGGGTGAACATTCAGTACTTC. Its protein product is CSVLAGVNIQYF.

In its sample, this clonotype was seen many times. The chain recombines TRBV7-9 with TRBJ2-1, with D unresolved. The CDR3 is 14 amino acids. Germline values: CDR1 SEHNR, CDR2 FQNEAQ (reference sequence). Trimming removed 1 base at V and 4 bases at J, with 8 bases between. The CDR3 sequence: CASSLGLRYNEQFF. The CDR3 DNA follows: TGTGCCAGCAGCTTAGGCCTCAGGTACAATGAGCAGTTCTTC.

This clonotype was recorded a few times. The CDR3 DNA sequence: TGTGCCATCAGTGGGGCCCAACAGGGGAGGGAGACCCAGTACTTC. Translated: CAISGAQQGRETQYF. The chain couples TRBV10-3 to TRBJ2-5; D might be TRBD1 (7 bases). Germline V CDR1 and CDR2: ENHRY, SYGVKD. This CDR3 has 15 residues. The germline V and J ends were trimmed by 4 bases and 5 bases, with 17 bases remaining between them.

This clonotype was recorded many times. The chain combines TRBV4-2 with TRBJ1-5; D unresolved. In germline, CDR1 is LGHNA, CDR2 YNFKEQ. Trimming shortened V by 5 bases and J by 1 base, and 6 bases separated the two germline ends. CDR3 length equals 13 residues. CDR3 sequence reads: CASSRASNQPQHF. Here the CDR3 DNA reads TGTGCCAGCAGCAGGGCGAGCAATCAGCCCCAGCATTTT.

This clonotype was picked up a small number of times. The chain employs TRBV3-1 and TRBJ1-6, with D possibly matching TRBD1 (6 bases). The V end lost 4 bases, the J end lost 8 bases, and 15 bases lay between the germline ends. The CDR3 covers 15 residues. Germline V CDR1 and CDR2: LGHDT, YNNKEL (reference sequence). CDR3 in DNA: TGTGCCAGCAGCCCATGGGACATGGAGCATTCACCCCTCCACTTT. Its translation: CASSPWDMEHSPLHF.